One sample yielded the 27 T cell receptor beta chains listed below, sequenced in a study of CD8 T cells in ankylosing spondylitis. General study findings and limits: Ankylosing spondylitis blood appeared to carry a characteristic TCR beta motif of 7 or 8 highly homologous variants.

TCRdb called the 5' RACE reads again in MiXCR, with one record for every CDR3 protein. The table shows roughly 440,000 distinct CDR3 sequences, with 15% to 20% occurring only once. These receptors' antigens are unknown. Material: blood, either unsorted or a sorted T cell fraction (not recorded which). These receptors all stem from a male donor with ankylosing spondylitis.

This clonotype showed up just a few times. The V call is TRBV5-8, the J call TRBJ1-2; a weak D match, TRBD1 (6 bases). Between the trimmed V and J ends, which lost 3 bases and 2 bases, there was a span of 11 bases. There are 14 residues in the CDR3. Germline CDR1 SGHTS, CDR2 YDEGEE. This chain's CDR3 is CASSYSGTNYGYTF. As DNA, the CDR3 is TGTGCCAGCAGCTACTCGGGGACAAACTATGGCTACACCTTC.

The chain links TRBV7-9 to TRBJ2-2; tentatively, D is TRBD2 (6 bases). CDR1 and CDR2 (germline): SEHNR, FQNEAQ (reference sequence). With 2 bases removed from V and 3 bases from J, the gap between germline ends came to 13 bases. The length of the CDR3 is 16 residues. CDR3 sequence: CASSLMAGPDTGELFF. DNA of the CDR3: TGTGCCAGCAGCTTAATGGCGGGGCCAGACACCGGGGAGCTGTTTTTT.

This clonotype was recorded a few times. This sequence joins TRBV27 and TRBJ2-5; tentatively, D is TRBD1 (5 bases). Trimming stripped 5 bases from V and 7 bases from J, with 17 bases between. CDR1 is MNHEY and CDR2 is SMNVEV in the germline V gene (reference sequence). The CDR3 extends over 14 amino acids. This chain's CDR3 is CASSPGRGPGTQYF. CDR3 bases: TGTGCCAGCAGTCCCGGTAGGGGCCCAGGGACCCAGTACTTC.

The chain has TRBV5-1 and TRBJ2-7; D not resolved. V was clipped by 0 bases and J by 2 bases, with 12 bases between them. CDR1 is SGHRS and CDR2 is YFSETQ in the germline V gene. The CDR3 runs to 15 residues. In DNA form, the CDR3 reads TGCGCCAGCAGCTTGGCTCCTAGTTCTGCCTACGAGCAGTACTTC. Protein sequence: CASSLAPSSAYEQYF. Variable domain in full (rest from reference TRBV5-1 and TRBJ2-7): KAGVTQTPRYLIKTRGQQVTLSCSPISGHRSVSWYQQTPGQGLQFLFEYFSETQRNKGNFPGRFSGRQFSNSRSEMNVSTLELGDSALYLCASSLAPSSAYEQYFGPGTRLTVT.

This clonotype was seen at least ten times. V gene TRBV20-1 combines with J gene TRBJ2-2; D is undetermined. There are 16 residues in the CDR3. V lost 0 bases to trimming and J lost 1 base, with 12 bases between them. Germline V gene data show CDR1 as DFQATT and CDR2 as SNEGSKA (reference sequence). The CDR3 DNA follows: TGCAGTGCTAGAGATCAGCTCGCATTGAACACCGGGGAGCTGTTTTTT. Its translation: CSARDQLALNTGELFF.

V and J are TRBV20-1 and TRBJ2-3, with D perhaps TRBD1 or TRBD2 (6 bases each). The CDR3 contains 17 residues. Trimming shortened V by 6 bases and J by 6 bases, and 28 bases separated the two germline ends. Germline-derived CDR1 and CDR2 are DFQATT and SNEGSKA (reference sequence). CDR3 DNA sequence: TGCAGTGCCCAACACTCCAAGGGGGGCCTAAAGCCCGATACGCAGTATTTT. As protein: CSAQHSKGGLKPDTQYF.

With respect to this clonotype: Germline is not matched at one junction end, which may reflect a read error. The genes are TRBV5-1 and TRBJ2-2; maybe TRBD2 (6 bases). The CDR3 has 18 amino acids. Germline V gene sequence: CDR1 SGHRS, CDR2 YFSETQ. CDR3 nucleotide sequence: TGCGCCTGCAGCTTGTTTTCGACCACGTTGGGGGGAACCGGGGAGCTGTTTTTT. Amino acid sequence: CACSLFSTTLGGTGELFF.

At least ten counts were recorded for this clonotype. The chain joins TRBV12-3 or TRBV12-4 to TRBJ1-5; tentatively, D is TRBD1 (6 bases). The CDR3 spans 13 residues. Trimming left V 6 bases short and J 4 bases short, with 10 bases between. The chain's CDR3 is CASRSDRNQPQHF. The CDR3 bases are TGTGCCAGCAGATCCGACAGGAATCAGCCCCAGCATTTT.

The chain joins TRBV3-1 to TRBJ2-1; 10 bases match TRBD2. V trimming: 2 bases; J trimming: 15 bases; junction bases outside the gene matches: 7. The CDR3 covers 13 residues. Per germline, CDR1 LGHDT and CDR2 YNNKEL (reference sequence). The CDR3 protein is CASSQLSAGGAFF. DNA of the CDR3: TGTGCCAGCAGCCAACTCTCAGCGGGGGGGGCGTTCTTC.

This sequence joins TRBV20-1 and TRBJ1-2, with D possibly being TRBD1 (5 bases). The germline gives CDR1 DFQATT, CDR2 SNEGSKA (reference sequence). V was shortened by 0 bases and J by 8 bases, with 13 bases between the two germline ends. This CDR3 spans 13 amino acids. Here the CDR3 DNA reads TGCAGTGCTAGAGATCTGCAGGGTTTGGGCTACACCTTC. It specifies CSARDLQGLGYTF.

This clonotype was counted only a few times. The chain employs TRBV4-2 and TRBJ2-4; 10 nucleotides agree with TRBD2. Germline values: CDR1 LGHNA, CDR2 YNFKEQ. This CDR3 contains 18 residues. Trimming took 0 bases from V and 0 from J; bases not matched to a gene: 5. The CDR3 loop is CASSQDLLAGPAKNIQYF. DNA for the CDR3: TGTGCCAGCAGCCAAGATTTACTAGCGGGACCAGCCAAAAACATTCAGTACTTC.

This chain joins TRBV20-1 and TRBJ1-1; 8 bases agree with TRBD1. The CDR3 extends over 16 amino acids. Looked up from germline, CDR1 is DFQATT and CDR2 is SNEGSKA (reference sequence). V shed 3 bases, J shed 1 base, and the junction held 10 bases outside the gene matches. CDR3 protein: CSARPTGATKNTEAFF. CDR3 sequence (DNA): TGCAGTGCTAGGCCGACAGGGGCGACCAAGAACACTGAAGCTTTCTTT.

J is TRBJ1-2 and V is TRBV5-1, with D unresolved. Looked up from germline, CDR1 is SGHRS and CDR2 is YFSETQ. The CDR3 has 15 amino acids. V lost 0 bases to trimming and J lost 1 base, with 10 bases between them. The CDR3 here is CASSLEMQDNYGYTF. Written as DNA, the CDR3 is TGCGCCAGCAGCTTGGAGATGCAGGATAACTATGGCTACACCTTC.

The rearrangement uses TRBV14 and TRBJ2-1; tentative D call: TRBD2 (6 bases). From germline, CDR1 is SGHDN and CDR2 FVKESK. With 3 bases removed from V and 8 bases from J, the gap between germline ends came to 20 bases. The CDR3 runs 16 residues. In nucleotides, the CDR3 is TGTGCCAGCAGCCAGGCCCTAGCGAGGGTTACGGATGAGCAGTTCTTC. Translating gives CASSQALARVTDEQFF.

This clonotype came up a few times. The CDR3: CSANKDRGLETQYF. The CDR3 bases are TGCAGTGCTAATAAGGACAGGGGGTTGGAGACCCAGTACTTC. This rearrangement joins TRBV20-1 to TRBJ2-5; 10 positions agree with TRBD1. After removal of 4 bases from V and 5 bases from J, the junction contained 7 bases not matched to a gene. Germline V CDR1 and CDR2: DFQATT, SNEGSKA (reference sequence). The CDR3 runs 14 residues.

This clonotype showed up just a few times. The V gene is TRBV6-5, the J gene TRBJ2-5; D may be TRBD2 (6 bases). Germline values: CDR1 MNHEY, CDR2 SVGAGI. The CDR3 covers 14 residues. V was pared by 1 base and J by 3 bases, with 9 bases between. The CDR3 DNA follows: TGTGCCAGCAGTTACTTGGGGGGAAAAGAGACCCAGTACTTC. Translating gives CASSYLGGKETQYF.

The V and J genes are TRBV18 and TRBJ2-7; 7 bases are a match to TRBD1. There are 15 residues in the CDR3. J was trimmed by 3 bases and V by 2 bases; bases with no gene match: 7. CDR1 and CDR2 (germline): KGHSH, LQKENI. As DNA, the CDR3 is TGTGCCAGCTCACCATGGGCAGGGGGAGACTACGAGCAGTACTTC. Protein sequence: CASSPWAGGDYEQYF.

This clonotype showed up just a few times. The J gene is TRBJ2-4, the V gene TRBV20-1; no clear D gene. V was trimmed by 4 bases and J by 0 bases, leaving 13 bases between them. The CDR3 length is 15 residues. Germline values: CDR1 DFQATT, CDR2 SNEGSKA (reference sequence). The CDR3 region has the DNA TGCAGTGCTACCCCAATGCAACGAGCCAAAAACATTCAGTACTTC. It yields the protein CSATPMQRAKNIQYF.

The table lists this clonotype with many counts. V gene TRBV12-3 or TRBV12-4 combines with J gene TRBJ1-6, with a possible D match to TRBD1 (5 bases). The CDR3 spans 14 residues. Trimming removed 7 bases from V and 9 bases from J, with 16 bases in between. CDR3 DNA sequence: TGTGCCAGCACCCTGGGGACCGAGGTTTCACCCCTCCACTTT. Translation: CASTLGTEVSPLHF.

The chain combines TRBV6-5 with TRBJ1-4; D gene uncertain. Germline V gene data show CDR1 as MNHEY and CDR2 as SVGAGI. Trimming pared 5 bases from V and 4 bases from J, leaving 23 bases between. The CDR3 runs 18 residues. DNA for the CDR3: TGTGCCAGCAGTAACCAAGCGGCCTCCCCTTGGGGTAATGAAAAACTGTTTTTT. Encoded protein: CASSNQAASPWGNEKLFF.

This clonotype was detected only a few times. V usage is TRBV6-1 and J usage is TRBJ2-3, with 10 bases matching TRBD2. V lost 6 bases and J lost 4; bases outside the gene matches: 7. Germline V CDR1 and CDR2: MNHNS, SASEGT. The CDR3 sequence is 15 residues long. The CDR3 DNA reads as TGTGCCAGCAGCAGCGGGGGGGCCGGGGCAGATACGCAGTATTTT. The encoded protein is CASSSGGAGADTQYF.

The genes are TRBV4-1 and TRBJ2-5; D is unresolved. Trimming stripped 1 base from V and 5 bases from J, with 17 bases between. From germline, CDR1 is MGHRA and CDR2 YSYEKL. The CDR3 length is 16 residues. In nucleotides, the CDR3 is TGCGCCAGCAGCCAAGTCGGCCCCCAAGTGATGGAGACCCAGTACTTC. Translated: CASSQVGPQVMETQYF.

This clonotype has only a few counts. One end of the junction varies from germline; a read error may be responsible. The CDR3 sequence: CASSQTMQGMVLQF. DNA for the CDR3: TGTGCCAGCAGCCAGACCATGCAGGGAATGGTTCTTCAATTT. The gene calls are TRBV28 and TRBJ1-1, with D tentatively TRBD1 (5 bases). CDR1 and CDR2 (germline): MDHEN, SYDVKM. The CDR3 runs to 14 residues. The full variable domain, completed using reference TRBV28 and TRBJ1-1, is DVKVTQSSRYLVKRTGEKVFLECVQDMDHENMFWYRQDPGLGLRLIYFSYDVKMKEKGDIPEGYSVSREKKERFSLILESASTNQTSMYLCASSQTMQGMVLQFGQGTRLTVV.

This clonotype was counted only a few times. The chain couples TRBV12-3 or TRBV12-4 to TRBJ2-5; D may match TRBD1 or TRBD2 (7 bases each). V gave up 6 bases and J gave up 5 bases, with 16 bases separating them. The length of the CDR3 is 14 residues. The CDR3 DNA follows: TGTGCCAGCAGGTCCCCAGGGGGAGGGGAGACCCAGTACTTC. Its translation is CASRSPGGGETQYF.

V is TRBV4-1 and J is TRBJ1-4; no reliable D call. Trimming removed 1 base from V and 8 bases from J, with 17 bases in between. This CDR3 has 16 residues. Germline-derived CDR1 and CDR2 are MGHRA and YSYEKL. CDR3 in amino acids: CASSQGRIGDREKLFF. The CDR3 DNA sequence: TGCGCCAGCAGCCAAGGAAGAATCGGAGATCGGGAAAAACTGTTTTTT.

J is TRBJ2-7 and V is TRBV21-1; the DNA was not compared with TRBD2, the D call given in the table. TRBV21-1 is termed a pseudogene. The CDR3 runs to 12 residues. This CDR3 reads CARREGTYEQYF. CDR3 bases: TGTGCCAGAAGGGAGGGAACCTACGAGCAGTACTTC.

CDR3 sequence reads: CASSLPSGRAANEQFF. The CDR3 nucleotides are TGCGCCAGCAGCTTGCCTAGCGGGAGGGCCGCCAATGAGCAGTTCTTC. This rearrangement joins TRBV5-1 to TRBJ2-1; 12 bases map to TRBD2. The CDR3 length is 16 residues. The junction had 5 bases not matched to a gene; V was cut back by 1 base and J by 6 bases. Germline V CDR1 and CDR2: SGHRS, YFSETQ.